The present entry profiles one T cell receptor beta chain with its context. This clonotype was detected many times. Its antigen is not yet known. One base away there is no much larger clone; base qualities are not given. Preparation of the library involved 5' RACE. Data came from an Illumina HiSeq 2000. Template switching introduced a universal primer binding site; the final cDNA contained a unique molecular identifier, enabling accurate counting of TCR cDNA molecules. First-strand cDNA for TCR alpha and beta chains was synthesized from specific primers in the conserved constant-segment region. To control for contamination, each cDNA library was double barcoded with a SMART-Mk sample barcode plus Illumina barcodes. TruSeq adapter sequences, together with Illumina sample barcodes, were added in two successive PCR steps. The Illumina HiSeq platform was used with custom primers to sequence TCR alpha and beta cDNA libraries. As for the authors' bioinformatics: Raw reads were processed with MiGEC to extract unique molecular identifiers, and MiXCR was used to determine CDR3 positions. Recombination models were inferred per individual with the repgenHMM and IGoR tools using an EM algorithm. The tcR package in R was used for shared clonotype analysis, with sharing normalized by the product of cloneset sizes. Out-of-frame nonproductive sequences were analyzed to study raw recombination free of thymic and clonal selection effects. TCRdb's own reprocessing of the public reads used fastp at Q25 and MiXCR and kept productive beta chains. Records with the same CDR3 protein are collapsed into one entry carrying the most frequent genes and DNA. TCRdb, not the authors, supplied the V and J calls. The sample profile shows some 1,600,000 distinct CDR3 sequences; about 32% of them were found once. Approximately 0.25% of the sample is held by the ten biggest clonotypes.

The junction shows trimming of 1 base on V and 1 base on J, and the gene matches do not reach 4 bases of it. Looking up the germline V gene yields CDR1 LGHNA and CDR2 YNFKEQ. Including cysteine and phenylalanine, the CDR3 has 15 amino acids. Here the CDR3 DNA is all that survives: 45 bases in frame from base 1. This entry is derived from a study of identical twins (dated by TCRdb to the mid-2010s). About the study as a whole: To test whether fetal clonotypes persist, the study used deep sequencing on TCR alpha and beta repertoires from monozygotic twins, unrelated adults of various ages, and cord blood. To rule out contamination, the twin experiments were replicated at different times with different library preparation protocols. Broader findings and caveats from the paper: A weaker excess of twin sharing was found in beta out-of-frame sequences because the signal-to-noise ratio was lowered by fewer shared sequences. In monozygotic twins, out-of-frame TCR alpha sharing was systematically underestimated by recombination models, although the models agreed with sharing between unrelated individuals. Compared with coincidental sharing between unrelated individuals, out-of-frame TCR alpha sequences shared between twins had an excess of sequences with low generation probability. Fewer insertions were carried by abundant cord blood beta clonotypes, a similar but weaker trend appeared in young adult naive repertoires, and no such trend appeared in memory repertoires. Invariant T cells such as MAIT and iNKT could partly confound zero-insertion analyses, although diverse VJ usage argued against such confounding for most clonotypes. Because the same donors could not be followed over many years, the conclusions depended on cross-sectional statistical analysis.

All donors were healthy Caucasians. The rearrangement joined TRBV4-2 to TRBJ2-7; the junction holds 7 bases that match TRBD2. This TCR came from a newborn girl in good health. Sequenced input: cord blood. Here the CDR3 is given as CASSQVASGSYEQYF. In nucleotides, the sequence is TGTGCCAGCAGCCAAGTGGCTAGCGGTTCCTACGAGCAGTACTTC.